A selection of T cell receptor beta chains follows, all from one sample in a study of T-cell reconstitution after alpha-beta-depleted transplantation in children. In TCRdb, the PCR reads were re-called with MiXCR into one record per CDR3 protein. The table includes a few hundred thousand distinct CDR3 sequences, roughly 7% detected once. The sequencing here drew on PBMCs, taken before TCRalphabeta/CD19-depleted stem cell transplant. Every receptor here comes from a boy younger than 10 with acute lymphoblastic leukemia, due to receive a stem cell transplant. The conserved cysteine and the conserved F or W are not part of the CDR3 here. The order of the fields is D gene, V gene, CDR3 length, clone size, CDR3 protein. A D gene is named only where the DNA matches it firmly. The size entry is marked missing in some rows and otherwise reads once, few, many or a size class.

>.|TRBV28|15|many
ASTFRSSSRTLYEQY
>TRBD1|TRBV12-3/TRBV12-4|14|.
ASSREGGGSNYGYT
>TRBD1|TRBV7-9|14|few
ASSGKPGQAYNEQF
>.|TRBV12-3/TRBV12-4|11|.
ASSFSANYGYT
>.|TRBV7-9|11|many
ASSRPQKDTQY
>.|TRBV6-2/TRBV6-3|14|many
AIRPTRDYSQETQY
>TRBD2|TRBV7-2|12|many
ASSPTSGRETQY
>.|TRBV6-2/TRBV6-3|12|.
ASSYPRQSWGYT
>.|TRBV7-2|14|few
ASSPRQDPVTDTQY
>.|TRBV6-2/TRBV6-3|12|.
ASSYAGQPYEQY
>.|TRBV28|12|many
ASSPPTGTNEQY
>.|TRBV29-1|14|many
SVEDRQRRQQETQY
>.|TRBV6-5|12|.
ASSYSESPYEQY
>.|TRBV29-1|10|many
SVDPGDTEAF
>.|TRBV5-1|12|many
ASSLTATNEKLF
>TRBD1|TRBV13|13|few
ASRYYPDRDTEAF
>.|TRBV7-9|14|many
ASSLGAVGVPYEQY
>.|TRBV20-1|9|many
SCPGMGTIY
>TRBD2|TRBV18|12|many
ASSPSSGQETQY
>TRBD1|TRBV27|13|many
ASSLSGQGSYEQY
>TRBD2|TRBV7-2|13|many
ASRGSGGYQETQY
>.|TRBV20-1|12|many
SAASGVRTDTQY
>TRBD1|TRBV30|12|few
AWSVDRVGNIQY
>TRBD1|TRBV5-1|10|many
ASSGTGDEQF
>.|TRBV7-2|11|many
ASSSMQDNEQF
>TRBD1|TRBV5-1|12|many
ASSPGTDDYEQY
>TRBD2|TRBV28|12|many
ASLLAGGYNEQF
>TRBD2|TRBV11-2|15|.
ASSLTSGPYSYNEQF
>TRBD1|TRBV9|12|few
ASSAGQADVEAF
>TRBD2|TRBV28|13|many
ASSPTSGQYNEQF
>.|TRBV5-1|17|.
ASSLEVTVPAISGNTIY
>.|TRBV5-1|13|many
ASSQSPGQNTEAF
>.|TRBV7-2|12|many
ASSTLGSGNTIY
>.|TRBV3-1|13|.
ASSQVGAGTGELF
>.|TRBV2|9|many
ATQGGIEAF
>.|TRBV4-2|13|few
ASSRTSAENTEAF
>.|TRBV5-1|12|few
ASSFQPLPYEQY
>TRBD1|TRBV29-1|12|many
SVEDPGQGYEQY
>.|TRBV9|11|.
ASSVIRNTEAF
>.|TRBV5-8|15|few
ASSLASGDPGANVLT
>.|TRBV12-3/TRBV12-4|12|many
ASRTQVMNTEAF
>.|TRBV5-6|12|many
ASSLAEGVGGYT
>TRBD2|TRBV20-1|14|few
SANSGLAGAWETQY
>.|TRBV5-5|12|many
ASSPGPNSYEQY
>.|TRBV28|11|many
ASAPYRAETQY
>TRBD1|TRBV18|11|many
ASSRDSRYGYT
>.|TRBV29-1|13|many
SVVSGVTSTDTQY
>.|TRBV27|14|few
ASSSRQGGGNQPQH
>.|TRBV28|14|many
ASSLWLGQGFQPQH
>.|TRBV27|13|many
ASSIGAGSSDTQY
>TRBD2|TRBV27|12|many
ASSIHDSGGEQF
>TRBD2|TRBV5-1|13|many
ASSLAGLAGNEQF